This TCR beta chain was sequenced for a study of blood T cell repertoires in COVID-19. Study-level information: The study drew acute and convalescent COVID-19 samples from the United States, Italy and Spain. In each case, the material was cDNA or gDNA derived from T cells, B-cell-depleted T cells, or PBMCs.

The CDR3 covers 12 residues. Germline V CDR1 and CDR2: SGHTA, FQGNSA. In the study's own analysis: Estimated nucleated cell counts came from reference gene primer amplification. Data came from immunoSEQ multiplex PCR; TCRdb stores just in-frame clones and leaves some out. The D gene and trimming were derived from the DNA, and the V and J assignments and clone size from that table. The data show around 78,000 clones, 88% seen once. This clone appeared a few times. One junction end disagrees with the germline gene, perhaps due to a read error. The V call is TRBV7-2, the J call TRBJ1-2; D gene ambiguous. Sequencing was performed on peripheral blood. The sequence was collected from a man aged 45-65 years with active COVID-19. CDR3 coding DNA: TGTGCCAGCACCTTAATACAGTATGGCTACACCTTC. It yields the protein CASTLIQYGYTF. Supplemented by reference TRBV7-2 and TRBJ1-2, the full variable domain reads GAGVSQSPSNKVTEKGKDVELRCDPISGHTALYWYRQSLGQGLEFLIYFQGNSAPDKSGLPSDRFSAERTGGSVSTLTIQRTQQEDSAVYLCASTLIQYGYTFGSGTRLTVV.